These 3 T cell receptor beta chains were sequenced from one sample in a study of T cells after posttransplantation cyclophosphamide. Treatment was busulfan-fludarabine conditioning, a marrow graft, and cyclophosphamide on days +3 and +4. Only in-frame clones appear in the TCRdb table, and some are missing; sequencing was by immunoSEQ multiplex PCR. The sample presents about 6,700 clones, none singletons. The sequenced sample was PBMCs, obtained after an allogeneic stem cell transplant with post-transplant cyclophosphamide. The receptors here all came from a male patient aged 30 to 39 who received an allogeneic stem cell transplant from an unrelated donor, was CMV-positive, and had acute and chronic GVHD. The graft donor may be the source of some T cells.

This clone was seen repeatedly, ten times or more. The rearrangement joins TRBV7-9 to TRBJ1-3; 7 positions agree with TRBD1. Germline CDR1 and CDR2: SEHNR and FQNEAQ (reference sequence). The CDR3 loop spans 16 amino acids. Trimming removed 3 bases from V and 4 bases from J; junction bases left unmatched: 9. The CDR3 nucleotides read TGTGCCAGCAGCTTTAGGGGGCGGACAGACGGAAACACCATATATTTT. Its translation: CASSFRGRTDGNTIYF.

This clone was found many times. The chain carries TRBV5-1 and TRBJ2-7, with 12 positions matching TRBD1. With V trimmed by 3 bases and J by 5 bases, 3 bases remained unmatched. The CDR3 has 14 amino acids. From germline, CDR1 is SGHRS and CDR2 YFSETQ. The DNA for the CDR3 is TGCGCCAGCAGCTGGGGACAGGGGGCAGACGAGCAGTACTTC. This gives the protein CASSWGQGADEQYF.

The table lists this clone with many counts. V is TRBV29-1 and J is TRBJ2-7; unclear D gene. V was clipped by 6 bases and J by 5 bases, with 20 bases between them. The CDR3 loop spans 14 amino acids. The germline V gene encodes CDR1 SQVTM and CDR2 ANQGSEA. The CDR3 sequence is CSVYSLTSPDEQYF. CDR3 DNA: TGCAGCGTATACTCCCTAACCTCTCCGGACGAGCAGTACTTC.